The 30 T cell receptor beta chains in this list originate from one sample, sequenced in a study of CD8 T cells in Susac syndrome. Random-hexamer reverse transcription was applied to roughly 0.5 to 1 ug RNA. TCRdb ran MiXCR on the immunoSEQ multiplex PCR reads and lists one entry per CDR3 protein. Among about 430,000 distinct CDR3 sequences, approximately 85% were seen once, and the ten largest hold approximately 0.11%. The sequencing input was CD8+ T cells from PBMCs. These TCRs come from a human donor with multiple sclerosis.

The chain combines TRBV27 with TRBJ2-7, with D possibly being TRBD1 (5 bases). The germline CDR1 and CDR2 sequences are MNHEY and SMNVEV (reference sequence). The length of the CDR3 is 15 residues. V gave up 8 bases and J gave up 2 bases, with 19 bases separating them. The CDR3 sequence is CASSLGPLLTYEQYF. CDR3 DNA sequence: TGTGCCAGCTCCCTGGGGCCGCTTCTTACCTACGAGCAGTACTTC.

The chain links TRBV30 to TRBJ1-2; D gene unclear. CDR1 and CDR2 from the germline V gene are GTSNPN and SVGIG (reference sequence). The CDR3 totals 15 residues. Trimming stripped 0 bases from V and 5 bases from J, with 16 bases between. The CDR3 sequence is CAWSVQRPPVYGYTF. CDR3 nucleotide sequence: TGTGCCTGGAGTGTACAAAGACCCCCAGTGTATGGCTACACCTTC.

The V and J genes are TRBV27 and TRBJ1-5; D is undetermined. The CDR3 extends over 16 amino acids. The V end lost 1 base, the J end lost 0 bases, and 10 bases lay between the germline ends. The germline V gene has CDR1 MNHEY and CDR2 SMNVEV (reference sequence). As DNA, the CDR3 is TGTGCCAGCAGTTTATGGGCACCTTATAGCAATCAGCCCCAGCATTTT. Translation gives CASSLWAPYSNQPQHF.

V is TRBV27 and J is TRBJ1-2, with D perhaps matching TRBD1 (5 bases). Germline CDR1 and CDR2: MNHEY and SMNVEV (reference sequence). The CDR3 is 14 amino acids. With 3 bases removed from V and 4 bases from J, the gap between germline ends came to 12 bases. Here the CDR3 reads CASSLGTGSYGYTF. CDR3 DNA: TGTGCCAGCAGTTTGGGGACGGGGAGCTATGGCTACACCTTC.

The V call is TRBV4-1, the J call TRBJ2-7; D is undetermined. V was shortened by 1 base and J by 3 bases, with 13 bases between the two germline ends. The CDR3 sequence is 15 residues long. Germline lookup yields CDR1 MGHRA and CDR2 YSYEKL. The CDR3 loop is CASSQVRSGRYEQYF. CDR3 bases: TGCGCCAGCAGCCAAGTAAGGTCCGGGCGCTACGAGCAGTACTTC.

This clonotype has just a few counts. V is TRBV6-1 and J is TRBJ1-2, with 8 bases aligning to TRBD1. The junction had 6 bases not matched to a gene; V was cut back by 6 bases and J by 3 bases. CDR1 MNHNS and CDR2 SASEGT come from the germline V gene. There are 14 residues in the CDR3. The CDR3 DNA follows: TGTGCCAGCAGCACGACGACAGGGGACTATGGCTACACCTTC. Amino acid sequence: CASSTTTGDYGYTF.

The chain carries TRBV27 and TRBJ1-1, with D unresolved. This CDR3 comprises 12 residues. Trimming removed 8 bases from V and 5 bases from J, with 12 bases in between. Germline-derived CDR1 and CDR2 are MNHEY and SMNVEV (reference sequence). The DNA for the CDR3 is TGTGCCAGCTTAAGAGAGGGAACTGAAGCTTTCTTT. Translating it yields CASLREGTEAFF.

The V and J genes are TRBV11-2 and TRBJ2-5; 9 nucleotides match TRBD1. The CDR3 has 15 amino acids. Losses at the gene ends were 6 bases for V and 5 bases for J; bases not matched to a gene: 10. In germline, CDR1 is SGHAT, CDR2 FQNNGV. This CDR3 reads CASRPGQGIGETQYF. CDR3 coding DNA: TGTGCCAGCAGACCGGGACAGGGCATCGGGGAGACCCAGTACTTC.

This clonotype has just one count. The rearrangement uses TRBV5-4 and TRBJ1-4; D not resolved. The germline V gene has CDR1 SGHNT and CDR2 YYREEE (reference sequence). V was clipped by 9 bases and J by 4 bases, with 19 bases between them. The length of the CDR3 is 15 residues. CDR3 nucleotides: TGTGCCACCGCCCTTTGGGGAAACATTAATGAAAAACTGTTTTTT. It specifies CATALWGNINEKLFF.

This clonotype was observed a few times. The gene calls are TRBV7-9 and TRBJ2-1; D not resolved. CDR1 is SEHNR and CDR2 is FQNEAQ in the germline V gene (reference sequence). This CDR3 has 13 amino acids. V shed 5 bases and J shed 10 bases, with 15 bases lying between them. The chain's CDR3 is CASSPDGRSEQFF. The CDR3 DNA reads as TGTGCCAGCAGCCCCGACGGGCGGTCCGAGCAGTTCTTC.

The genes are TRBV4-1 and TRBJ1-1; 9 bases line up with TRBD1. Germline CDR1 MGHRA, CDR2 YSYEKL. The CDR3 sequence is 18 residues long. J gave up 0 bases and V 0 bases, and 8 bases lay outside the gene matches. The CDR3 is CASSQEQGQGILNTEAFF. CDR3 sequence (DNA): TGCGCCAGCAGCCAAGAACAAGGACAGGGGATCCTGAACACTGAAGCTTTCTTT.

CDR3 in amino acids: CAISELLPTVSYGYTF. CDR3 in DNA: TGTGCCATCAGTGAGCTCCTACCCACAGTCTCCTATGGCTACACCTTC. This chain uses TRBV10-3 with TRBJ1-2; D gene unclear. The CDR3 has 16 amino acids. Germline V CDR1 and CDR2: ENHRY, SYGVKD. Trimming cost V 2 bases and J 4 bases, with 17 bases left between them.

This chain links TRBV3-1 with TRBJ2-7; TRBD2 matches 9 bases. The germline CDR1 and CDR2 sequences are LGHDT and YNNKEL (reference sequence). The J segment lost 1 base and the V segment lost 1 base, leaving 2 bases of the junction unmatched. The CDR3 is made up of 15 amino acids. DNA for the CDR3: TGTGCCAGCAGCCAAGGACTAGCGGTGTCCTACGAGCAGTACTTC. Translation: CASSQGLAVSYEQYF.

This chain connects TRBV6-1 to TRBJ2-7; possible D gene TRBD1, 5 bases. This CDR3 is built from 15 residues. The germline gives CDR1 MNHNS, CDR2 SASEGT. V lost 4 bases, J lost 0 bases, and 13 bases lay in between. CDR3 nucleotide sequence: TGTGCCAGCAGTGGGTTGGACACACTCTCCTACGAGCAGTACTTC. It is translated as CASSGLDTLSYEQYF.

The rearrangement joins TRBV2 to TRBJ1-4; D may be TRBD1 (5 bases). The CDR3 runs 14 residues. The germline CDR1 and CDR2 sequences are SNHLY and FYNNEI. The germline V and J ends were trimmed by 3 bases and 6 bases, with 11 bases remaining between them. CDR3: CASSDGSRDEKLFF. In DNA, the CDR3 is TGTGCCAGCAGTGATGGGTCCAGGGATGAAAAACTGTTTTTT. The full variable domain, rest sourced from reference TRBV2 and TRBJ1-4, is EPEVTQTPSHQVTQMGQEVILRCVPISNHLYFYWYRQILGQKVEFLVSFYNNEISEKSEIFDDQFSVERPDGSNFTLKIRSTKLEDSAMYFCASSDGSRDEKLFFGSGTQLSVL.

The CDR3 region is CASSHGTFNEQFF. Here the CDR3 DNA reads TGTGCCAGCAGCCACGGGACTTTCAATGAGCAGTTCTTC. This chain uses TRBV3-1 with TRBJ2-1, with D tentatively TRBD2 (6 bases). Germline CDR1 and CDR2: LGHDT and YNNKEL (reference sequence). V dropped 3 bases and J dropped 6 bases, with 9 bases sitting between them. The length of the CDR3 is 13 residues.

This chain joins TRBV7-9 and TRBJ2-1; TRBD1 agrees at 7 bases. The germline gives CDR1 SEHNR, CDR2 FQNEAQ (reference sequence). This CDR3 region has 17 residues. V dropped 0 bases and J dropped 4; count of bases not matched to a gene: 9. The chain's CDR3 is CASSLARGQPGYNEQFF. For the CDR3, the DNA is TGTGCCAGCAGCTTAGCTAGGGGACAGCCAGGTTACAATGAGCAGTTCTTC.

This clonotype was recorded a few times. This rearrangement joins TRBV6-5 to TRBJ2-7; the D call may be TRBD1 or TRBD2 (5 bases each). The CDR3 is 14 residues long. Germline V gene data show CDR1 as MNHEY and CDR2 as SVGAGI. V was shortened by 0 bases and J by 4 bases, with 10 bases between the two germline ends. The CDR3 region has the DNA TGTGCCAGCAGTTACTCTGGGACCGCATACGAGCAGTACTTC. This encodes CASSYSGTAYEQYF.

This clonotype appeared once. The chain links TRBV5-4 to TRBJ2-1, with TRBD2 matching over 8 bases. CDR3 length equals 15 residues. Losses at the gene ends were 1 base for V and 8 bases for J; bases not matched to a gene: 8. Germline CDR1 SGHNT, CDR2 YYREEE (reference sequence). CDR3 DNA: TGTGCCAGCAGCTTGTTGCGGGAGGATGTAGATGAGCAGTTCTTC. It codes for CASSLLREDVDEQFF.

This rearrangement joins TRBV9 to TRBJ2-3, with TRBD2 as a possible D gene (5 bases). Trimming removed 0 bases at V and 0 bases at J, with 8 bases between. The CDR3 sequence is 15 residues long. Germline V gives CDR1 SGDLS, CDR2 YYNGEE. CDR3 protein: CASSVEGGSTDTQYF. Here the CDR3 DNA reads TGTGCCAGCAGCGTAGAGGGCGGGAGCACAGATACGCAGTATTTT.

The table lists this clonotype with a count of one. This chain connects TRBV7-9 to TRBJ1-5, with TRBD1 matching over 12 bases. Germline V gene lookup returns CDR1 SEHNR and CDR2 FQNEAQ (reference sequence). The CDR3 spans 18 residues. Unmatched junction bases numbered 10, after V lost 3 bases and J lost 4 bases. The chain's CDR3 is CASSFTPGQGAGNQPQHF. The CDR3 coding sequence is TGTGCCAGCAGCTTTACTCCGGGACAGGGGGCGGGAAATCAGCCCCAGCATTTT.

The DNA for the CDR3 is TGCGCCAGCAGGAGTTCGGACGCCATGAACACTGAAGCTTTCTTT. This sequence encodes CASRSSDAMNTEAFF. This chain connects TRBV4-1 to TRBJ1-1; D remains unclear. There are 15 residues in the CDR3. From germline, CDR1 is MGHRA and CDR2 YSYEKL. Trimming took off 6 bases at V and 0 bases at J, with 14 bases between the two ends.

The gene calls are TRBV27 and TRBJ2-7; perhaps TRBD1 as D (6 bases). The CDR3 is made up of 15 amino acids. Between the trimmed V and J ends, which lost 0 bases and 5 bases, there was a span of 14 bases. Germline values: CDR1 MNHEY, CDR2 SMNVEV (reference sequence). The CDR3 sequence is CASSLSVGGSNEQYF. The CDR3 region has the DNA TGTGCCAGCAGTTTATCCGTAGGGGGTTCAAACGAGCAGTACTTC.

The chain is built from TRBV4-1 and TRBJ2-7; 9 positions agree with TRBD1. Germline V CDR1 and CDR2: MGHRA, YSYEKL. Trimming took 0 bases from V and 4 from J; bases not matched to a gene: 7. The CDR3 spans 16 residues. The DNA of the CDR3 is TGCGCCAGCAGCCAAGATTGGGGACAGGGCGTGTACGAGCAGTACTTC. This translates into CASSQDWGQGVYEQYF.

The V gene is TRBV10-3, the J gene TRBJ1-3; 7 bases align to TRBD1. V shed 4 bases and J 0 bases; nucleotides not matched to a gene: 6. CDR1 ENHRY and CDR2 SYGVKD come from the germline V gene. This CDR3 spans 16 amino acids. DNA of the CDR3: TGTGCCATCAGTGGGGGGGACAGTTACTCTGGAAACACCATATATTTT. It is translated as CAISGGDSYSGNTIYF.

The rearrangement joins TRBV6-5 to TRBJ2-7, with 9 bases that match TRBD2. Germline V gene sequence: CDR1 MNHEY, CDR2 SVGAGI. Unmatched junction bases numbered 2, after V lost 2 bases and J lost 3 bases. The CDR3 is made up of 14 amino acids. CDR3 sequence: CASSYAGGNYEQYF. The CDR3 region has the DNA TGTGCCAGCAGTTACGCGGGAGGGAACTACGAGCAGTACTTC.

This clonotype was seen a few times. V is TRBV7-9 and J is TRBJ2-1; D is unresolved. The CDR3 is made up of 15 amino acids. Germline-derived CDR1 and CDR2 are SEHNR and FQNEAQ (reference sequence). V was shortened by 5 bases and J by 9 bases, with 20 bases between the two germline ends. The CDR3 sequence: CASSPYSGFLSEQFF. CDR3 nucleotides: TGTGCCAGCAGCCCGTACTCCGGATTTCTGAGTGAGCAGTTCTTC.

The J gene is TRBJ1-2, the V gene TRBV5-4; D may be TRBD1 (6 bases). Trimming stripped 3 bases from V and 6 bases from J, with 12 bases between. CDR1 is SGHNT and CDR2 is YYREEE in the germline V gene (reference sequence). The CDR3 sequence is 13 residues long. CDR3: CASSWTEEDGYTF. DNA of the CDR3: TGTGCCAGCAGCTGGACAGAGGAGGATGGCTACACCTTC.

The chain recombines TRBV7-8 with TRBJ2-2, with 13 bases lining up with TRBD2. V was pared by 7 bases and J by 0 bases, with 14 bases of the junction left unmatched. Germline V gene lookup returns CDR1 SGHVS and CDR2 FQNEAQ. The CDR3 is 20 amino acids. For the CDR3, the DNA is TGTGCCAGCATACCCCCGGGACTAGCGGGAACCGTAGCGAACACCGGGGAGCTGTTTTTT. Its translation is CASIPPGLAGTVANTGELFF.

J is TRBJ2-3 and V is TRBV6-5; maybe TRBD2 (6 bases). CDR3 length: 13 residues. CDR1 and CDR2 (germline): MNHEY, SVGAGI. V gave up 4 bases and J gave up 5 bases, with 10 bases separating them. The CDR3, as DNA: TGTGCCAGCAGTTCCTATAGCGGAGATACGCAGTATTTT. Translating gives CASSSYSGDTQYF.